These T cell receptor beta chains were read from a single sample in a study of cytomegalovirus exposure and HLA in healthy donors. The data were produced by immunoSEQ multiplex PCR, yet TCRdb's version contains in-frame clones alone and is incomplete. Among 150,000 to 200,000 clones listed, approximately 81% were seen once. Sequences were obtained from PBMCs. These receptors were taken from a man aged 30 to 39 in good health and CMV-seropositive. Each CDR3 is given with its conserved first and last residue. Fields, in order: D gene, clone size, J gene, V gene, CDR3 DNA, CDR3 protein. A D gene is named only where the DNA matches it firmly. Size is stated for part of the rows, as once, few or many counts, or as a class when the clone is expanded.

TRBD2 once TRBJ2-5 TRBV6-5 TGTGCCAGCAGTTACAGACTAGCGGGGGTAAAGACCCAGTACTTC CASSYRLAGVKTQYF
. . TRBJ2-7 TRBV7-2 TGTGCCAGCAGCTTCCTAGCCTTTAGCTCCTACGAGCAGTACTTC CASSFLAFSSYEQYF
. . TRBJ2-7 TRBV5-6 TGTGCCAGCAGCTTGGCAGGGGGAGGCTACGAGCAGTACTTC CASSLAGGGYEQYF
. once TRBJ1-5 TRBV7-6 TGTGCCAGCAGCCGTGGACAGACCGGTGATCAGCCCCAGCATTTT CASSRGQTGDQPQHF
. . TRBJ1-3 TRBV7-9 TGTGCCAGCCGCCTAGACAACTCTGGAAACACCATATATTTT CASRLDNSGNTIYF
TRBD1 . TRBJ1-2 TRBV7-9 TGTGCCAGCAGCTCTACCGGGACAGTAGCTAACTATGGCTACACCTTC CASSSTGTVANYGYTF
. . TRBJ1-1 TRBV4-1 TGCGCCAGCAGCCAAGAAGGCAGGGGGAACACTGAAGCTTTCTTT CASSQEGRGNTEAFF
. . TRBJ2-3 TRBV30 TGTGCCTGGAGTGACACAGCTGGGACGCAGTATTTT CAWSDTAGTQYF
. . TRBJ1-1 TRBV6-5 TGTGCCAGCAGTCGCCCGACCCACGGGGTATCTGAAGCTTTCTTT CASSRPTHGVSEAFF
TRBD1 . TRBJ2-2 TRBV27 TGTGCCAGCAGTCAACAGGGGACGGACGGGGAGCTGTTTTTT CASSQQGTDGELFF
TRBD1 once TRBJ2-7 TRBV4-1 TGCGCCAGCAGCCAGTCCGGGACAGGGATCACCCGGCAGTACTTC CASSQSGTGITRQYF
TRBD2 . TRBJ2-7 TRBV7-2 TGTGCCAGCAGCTTCAGCGGGGGATCCTACGAGCAGTACTTC CASSFSGGSYEQYF
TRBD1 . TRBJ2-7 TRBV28 TGTGCCAGCAGTAAAGGGGGCCGGGCTGAGCAGTACTTC CASSKGGRAEQYF
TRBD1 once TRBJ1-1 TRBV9 TGTGCCAGCAGCGTAGGAGTTTCGCCGACAGGGGAGAACACTGAAGCTTTCTTT CASSVGVSPTGENTEAFF
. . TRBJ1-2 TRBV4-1 TGCGCCAGCAGCCAAGAAGGGGGGGCAGCATTCGGCTACACCTTC CASSQEGGAAFGYTF
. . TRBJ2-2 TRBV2 TGTGCCAGCAGTGGACAGGCGAACACCGGGGAGCTGTTTTTT CASSGQANTGELFF
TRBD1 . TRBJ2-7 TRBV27 TGTGCCAGCAGGACGAGTGGGGGGCAGGGGGCTTACGAGCAGTACTTC CASRTSGGQGAYEQYF
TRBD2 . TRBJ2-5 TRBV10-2 TGCGCCAGCACCCTGGGACTAGCGGGAGGCGGAGAGACCCAGTACTTC CASTLGLAGGGETQYF
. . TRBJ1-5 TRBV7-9 TGTGCCAGCAGCTTATCAGGGGTTAGCAATCAGCCCCAGCATTTT CASSLSGVSNQPQHF
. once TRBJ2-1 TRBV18 TGTGCCAGCTCACCACCTAGCGGCAGTGCCTATGAGCAGTTCTTC CASSPPSGSAYEQFF
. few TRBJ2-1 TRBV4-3 TGCGCCAGCAGCCAAGTCGGGGGTTCGAATGAGCAGTTCTTC CASSQVGGSNEQFF
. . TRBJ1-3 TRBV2 TGTGCCAGCGGACAGATCTCTGGAAACACCATATATTTT CASGQISGNTIYF
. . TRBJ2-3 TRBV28 TGTGCCAGCAGTTTCGCAGTTAGCACAGATACGCAGTATTTT CASSFAVSTDTQYF
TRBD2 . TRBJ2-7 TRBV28 TGTGCCAGCAGTCCCTGGCGGGGGTCCTACGAGCAGTACTTC CASSPWRGSYEQYF
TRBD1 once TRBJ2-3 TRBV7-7 TGTGCTAGCAGCTGGACCGGGACAGGTCCACGCGGCGCGCAGTATTTT CASSWTGTGPRGAQYF
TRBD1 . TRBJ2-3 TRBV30 TGTGCCTGGACGATCGGACAGGGGGACGATGATACGCAGTATTTT CAWTIGQGDDDTQYF
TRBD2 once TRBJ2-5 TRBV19 TGTGCCAGTCTCGCATCCGGGACTAGCAGTAGAGAGACCCAGTACTTC CASLASGTSSRETQYF
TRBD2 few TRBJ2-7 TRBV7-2 TGTGCCAGCAGCTCCCAGCGGGGCGGGTACGAGCAGTACTTC CASSSQRGGYEQYF
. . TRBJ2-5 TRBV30 TGTGCCTGGAATATTGAGAGGGGGTACCAAGAGACCCAGTACTTC CAWNIERGYQETQYF
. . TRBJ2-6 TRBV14 TGTGCCAGCAGCCCTATGTCTGGGGCCAACGTCCTGACTTTC CASSPMSGANVLTF
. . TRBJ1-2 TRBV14 TGTGCCAGCAGCCAAGGCGGGGCCGGCTATGGCTACACCTTC CASSQGGAGYGYTF
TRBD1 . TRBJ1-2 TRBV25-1 TGTGCCAGCAGTCTCCGGACAGGGAGTCACCATGGCTACACCTTC CASSLRTGSHHGYTF
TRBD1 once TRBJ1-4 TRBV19 TGTGCCAGTAGTACGACCGGGACAGGGGGTGAAAAACTGTTTTTT CASSTTGTGGEKLFF
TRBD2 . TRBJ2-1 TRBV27 TGTGCCAGCAGACCCGGGACTAGCTCCTACAATGAGCAGTTCTTC CASRPGTSSYNEQFF
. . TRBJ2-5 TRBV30 TGTGCCTGGAGTGTATTAGGGCAGGGAACAGAGACCCAGTACTTC CAWSVLGQGTETQYF
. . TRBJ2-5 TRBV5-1 TGCGCCAGCAGCTTTGCTGATAGCCAAGAGACCCAGTACTTC CASSFADSQETQYF
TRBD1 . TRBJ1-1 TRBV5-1 TGCGCCAGCAGCTTGGGAGGGGGCGAGACTGAAGCTTTCTTT CASSLGGGETEAFF
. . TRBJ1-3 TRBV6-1 TGTGCCAGCAGATGGACAGCAGGAAACACCATATATTTT CASRWTAGNTIYF
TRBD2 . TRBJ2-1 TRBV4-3 TGCGCCAGCAGCCAAGAACGCGGGGGTCCCCCCGAGCAGTTCTTC CASSQERGGPPEQFF
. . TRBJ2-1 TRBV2 TGTGCCAGCAGTGGAGGCCAGGGGTACCACAATGAGCAGTTCTTC CASSGGQGYHNEQFF